These 9 T cell receptor beta chains came from one sample sequenced in a study of patients and donors after allogeneic stem cell transplantation. TCRdb analysed the RT-PCR reads with MiXCR anew, one entry per CDR3 protein. The sample has roughly 230,000 distinct CDR3 sequences; over 12% are singletons. What was sequenced was blood, either unsorted or a sorted T cell fraction (not recorded which). Source of these receptors: a human donor who was either an allogeneic HSCT recipient or a stem cell or donor lymphocyte infusion donor (not recorded which). It is not recorded whose cells these are; they may come from a transplant donor.

V gene TRBV3-1 combines with J gene TRBJ1-4; TRBD1 might be the D (6 bases). CDR3 length equals 14 residues. Germline assignment: CDR1 LGHDT and CDR2 YNNKEL (reference sequence). CDR3 protein: CAAGGAVTNEKLFF. CDR3 sequence (DNA): TGTGCAGCCGGGGGGGCGGTAACTAATGAAAAACTGTTTTTT.

The chain links TRBV9 to TRBJ1-2; tentative D call: TRBD1 (6 bases). V lost 4 bases to trimming and J lost 4 bases, with 17 bases between them. CDR1 is SGDLS, CDR2 YYNGEE, per germline. This CDR3 is built from 15 residues. CDR3: CASSPRRQDFYGYTF. The CDR3 bases are TGTGCCAGCAGCCCCCGACGACAGGACTTCTATGGCTACACCTTC.

This clonotype was picked up a small number of times. The V gene is TRBV6-2 or TRBV6-3, the J gene TRBJ2-3; no firm D call. Germline CDR1 and CDR2: MNHEY and SVGEGT. The CDR3 totals 10 residues. V lost 10 bases and J lost 4, with 6 bases in between. The DNA of the CDR3 is TGTGCCACCCTGGCAGATACGCAGTATTTT. Protein product: CATLADTQYF.

This clonotype was seen only a few times. The gene calls are TRBV28 and TRBJ1-1; D is possibly TRBD1 (5 bases). V lost 5 bases and J 9 bases, leaving 16 bases between the germline ends. Germline V gene data show CDR1 as MDHEN and CDR2 as SYDVKM. The CDR3 totals 13 residues. The CDR3 DNA follows: TGTGCCAGCAGTCCCCCGGGGGTGGAGAAAGCTTTCTTT. Translating it yields CASSPPGVEKAFF.

The chain combines TRBV20-1 with TRBJ1-2; possible D gene TRBD1, 5 bases. CDR1 and CDR2 (germline): DFQATT, SNEGSKA (reference sequence). The germline V and J ends were trimmed by 0 bases and 2 bases, with 10 bases remaining between them. There are 14 residues in the CDR3. The CDR3 loop is CSARDMAGNYGYTF. The CDR3 nucleotides are TGCAGTGCTAGAGATATGGCAGGGAACTATGGCTACACCTTC.

V is TRBV4-1 and J is TRBJ2-7; 7 bases line up with TRBD2. CDR3 length: 15 amino acids. The V segment lost 5 bases and the J segment 1 base; nucleotides outside the gene matches: 8. Germline V gene lookup returns CDR1 MGHRA and CDR2 YSYEKL. Here the CDR3 reads CASSIGLGVSYEQYF. The CDR3 nucleotides read TGCGCCAGCAGCATAGGACTAGGGGTGTCCTACGAGCAGTACTTC.

This clonotype was counted many times. V and J are TRBV4-3 and TRBJ1-5; D perhaps matches TRBD1 (5 bases). The CDR3 consists of 14 residues. Germline V gene data show CDR1 as LGHNA and CDR2 as YSLEER. V lost 0 bases to trimming and J lost 4 bases, with 7 bases between them. The CDR3 protein is CASSQDRANQPQHF. The CDR3, as DNA: TGCGCCAGCAGCCAAGACAGGGCGAATCAGCCCCAGCATTTT.

This clonotype has more than one count but fewer than ten. The chain is built from TRBV7-2 and TRBJ2-7; TRBD2 might be the D (7 bases). V was pared by 5 bases and J by 4 bases, with 12 bases between. The germline gives CDR1 SGHTA, CDR2 FQGNSA. The CDR3 consists of 13 residues. CDR3: CASSREGGYEQYF. DNA of the CDR3: TGTGCCAGCAGCCGAGAGGGGGGGTACGAGCAGTACTTC.

Comment on this clonotype: This may come from a read error, since a much larger clone is one base off. The V and J genes are TRBV5-4 and TRBJ2-5; maybe TRBD2 (6 bases). Germline values: CDR1 SGHNT, CDR2 YYREEE (reference sequence). The V end was cut by 2 bases, the J end by 1 base, with 9 bases between. The CDR3 sequence is 14 residues long. The CDR3 region is CASSFAAGQETQYF. CDR3 nucleotides: TGTGCCAGCAGCTTCGCAGCGGGCCAAGAGACCCAGTACTTC. The full variable domain, rest sourced from reference TRBV5-4 and TRBJ2-5, is ETGVTQSPTHLIKTRGQQVTLRCSSQSGHNTVSWYQQALGQGPQFIFQYYREEENGRGNFPPRFSGLQFPNYSSELNVNALELDDSALYLCASSFAAGQETQYFGPGTRLLVL.